This TCR beta chain was retrieved from a study of blood T cell repertoires in COVID-19. Study-level information: The United States, Italy and Spain supplied acute and convalescent COVID-19 samples. T cells, B-cell-depleted T cells, or PBMCs supplied cDNA or gDNA.

Original methodology: Amplified reference gene primers provided the basis for estimating nucleated cell counts. Here immunoSEQ multiplex PCR was the method, and the copy in TCRdb shows in-frame clones only, minus some. The V and J calls and clone size come from that table; D and trimming were worked out from the DNA. This table has some 100,000 clones, more than 75% appearing once. Sample: peripheral blood. This sequence originates from a man aged 50 or older with acute or convalescent COVID-19.

The CDR3 DNA is TGTGCCATCAGTGACGGCCAGGAAGTCCACGGGCAGTTCTTC. It encodes CAISDGQEVHGQFF. V usage is TRBV10-3 and J usage is TRBJ2-1; the D is unclear. There are 14 residues in the CDR3. The germline V gene has CDR1 ENHRY and CDR2 SYGVKD. Trimming took off 3 bases at V and 12 bases at J, with 18 bases between the two ends.